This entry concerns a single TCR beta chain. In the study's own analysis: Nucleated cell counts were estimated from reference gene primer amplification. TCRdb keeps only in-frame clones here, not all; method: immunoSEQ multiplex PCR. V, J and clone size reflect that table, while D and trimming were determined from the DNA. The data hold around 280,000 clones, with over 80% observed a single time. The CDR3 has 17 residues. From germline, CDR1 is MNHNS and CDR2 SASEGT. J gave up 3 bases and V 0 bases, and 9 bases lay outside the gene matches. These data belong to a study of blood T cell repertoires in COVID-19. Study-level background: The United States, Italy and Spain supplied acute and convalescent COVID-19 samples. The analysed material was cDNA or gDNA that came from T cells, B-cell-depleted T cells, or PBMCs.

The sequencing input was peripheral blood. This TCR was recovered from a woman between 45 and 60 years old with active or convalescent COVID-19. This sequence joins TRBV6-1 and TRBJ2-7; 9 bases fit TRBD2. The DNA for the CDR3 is TGTGCCAGCAGTGAAGCTTGGCGGCTAGCGGGGAACTACGAGCAGTACTTC. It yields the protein CASSEAWRLAGNYEQYF.